This entry lists 22 T cell receptor beta chains sequenced from one sample in a study of T-cell memory formation after mild COVID-19. TCRdb reprocessed the 5' RACE reads with MiXCR, giving one entry per CDR3 protein. The sample records some 440,000 distinct CDR3 sequences, about 23% being singletons. The sample consisted of PBMCs or a T cell subset sorted from them (not recorded which). These receptors all come from an adult woman who had mild COVID-19 (a few samples of this study predate the infection). Cell type and time point are not known.

There are a few counts of this clonotype. This chain joins TRBV6-5 and TRBJ2-3, with TRBD2 matching 8 bases. This CDR3 is 17 amino acids long. J gave up 6 bases and V 2 bases, and 13 bases lay outside the gene matches. Germline V gives CDR1 MNHEY, CDR2 SVGAGI. The chain's CDR3 is CASSYHPPSGRGDTQYF. CDR3 nucleotide sequence: TGTGCCAGCAGTTACCACCCTCCCAGCGGGAGAGGGGATACGCAGTATTTT.

This clonotype came up a few times. The chain joins TRBV7-9 to TRBJ1-1, with D tentatively TRBD1 (5 bases). Trimming shortened V by 3 bases and J by 3 bases, and 17 bases separated the two germline ends. CDR3 length equals 16 residues. Looked up from germline, CDR1 is SEHNR and CDR2 is FQNEAQ (reference sequence). CDR3 sequence (DNA): TGTGCCAGCAGCTTTGGGGCAGTTAATGGGTACACTGAAGCTTTCTTT. Protein: CASSFGAVNGYTEAFF.

In its sample, this clonotype was seen a few times. V is TRBV15 and J is TRBJ2-5, with 9 positions matching TRBD2. The CDR3 extends over 17 amino acids. V lost 0 bases and J lost 2; bases outside the gene matches: 7. CDR1 is LNHNV and CDR2 is YYDKDF in the germline V gene (reference sequence). The CDR3 is CATSREETSGPQETQYF. The CDR3 DNA is TGTGCCACCAGCAGAGAGGAGACTAGCGGCCCACAAGAGACCCAGTACTTC.

This chain uses TRBV5-1 with TRBJ2-2, with 7 bases matching TRBD1. The CDR3 is made up of 16 amino acids. Trimming removed 3 bases from V and 4 bases from J; junction bases left unmatched: 9. The germline CDR1 and CDR2 sequences are SGHRS and YFSETQ. The CDR3 spells CASSSNRGHATGELFF. In DNA, the CDR3 is TGCGCCAGCAGCTCTAACAGGGGCCACGCCACCGGGGAGCTGTTTTTT.

The chain carries TRBV9 and TRBJ2-6, with D possibly being TRBD1 (5 bases). The V end lost 3 bases, the J end lost 13 bases, and 11 bases lay between the germline ends. Germline CDR1 SGDLS, CDR2 YYNGEE. This CDR3 has 12 amino acids. The CDR3: CASSAAQGVLTF. CDR3 sequence (DNA): TGTGCCAGCAGCGCCGCCCAGGGTGTCCTGACTTTC.

In this sample, this clonotype turned up a few times. The chain is built from TRBV11-2 and TRBJ2-2; D is unresolved. CDR1 is SGHAT and CDR2 is FQNNGV in the germline V gene. V lost 5 bases to trimming and J lost 4 bases, with 11 bases between them. There are 14 residues in the CDR3. This CDR3 is CASSISGTTGELFF. The CDR3 bases are TGTGCCAGCAGCATTAGTGGAACCACCGGGGAGCTGTTTTTT.

This clonotype was seen only a few times. The rearrangement links TRBV3-1 to TRBJ1-2; maybe TRBD1 (5 bases). The V gene's germline CDR1 is LGHDT and CDR2 YNNKEL (reference sequence). The CDR3 loop spans 14 amino acids. With 6 bases removed from V and 6 bases from J, the gap between germline ends came to 17 bases. The CDR3 region is CASRLTAGSDGYTF. CDR3 nucleotides: TGTGCCAGCAGACTCACAGCAGGGTCGGATGGCTACACCTTC.

The V and J genes are TRBV9 and TRBJ2-7; either TRBD1 or TRBD2 may fit D (5 bases each). Germline values: CDR1 SGDLS, CDR2 YYNGEE. The CDR3 loop spans 15 amino acids. Trimming cost V 4 bases and J 4 bases, with 18 bases left between them. Written as DNA, the CDR3 is TGTGCCAGCAGCCGGGACCCCGAGAGGGGTTACGAGCAGTACTTC. Encoded protein: CASSRDPERGYEQYF.

Ten or more counts support this clonotype. This chain connects TRBV19 to TRBJ2-6; D possibly corresponds to TRBD1 (6 bases). Deletions cut 6 bases from V and 0 bases from J, with 15 bases between. The length of the CDR3 is 17 residues. Germline CDR1 is LNHDA and CDR2 is SQIVND (reference sequence). In nucleotides, the CDR3 is TGTGCCAGTAGGTCAAGACAGGTTGACTCTGGGGCCAACGTCCTGACTTTC. It specifies CASRSRQVDSGANVLTF. The entire variable domain, with the rest obtained from reference TRBV19 and TRBJ2-6, is as follows: DGGITQSPKYLFRKEGQNVTLSCEQNLNHDAMYWYRQDPGQGLRLIYYSQIVNDFQKGDIAEGYSVSREKKESFPLTVTSAQKNPTAFYLCASRSRQVDSGANVLTFGAGSRLTVL.

The chain recombines TRBV11-1 with TRBJ1-1, with D possibly matching TRBD1 (5 bases). Trimming shortened V by 5 bases and J by 1 base, and 17 bases separated the two germline ends. The CDR3 runs to 16 residues. Germline loops: CDR1 SGHAT, CDR2 FQDESV (reference sequence). This chain's CDR3 is CASSAGETYWNTEAFF. The CDR3 DNA follows: TGTGCCAGCAGCGCGGGGGAAACCTACTGGAACACTGAAGCTTTCTTT.

This clonotype was counted between two and nine times. The chain joins TRBV5-5 to TRBJ1-5, with a weak D call TRBD1 (6 bases). The CDR3 runs to 17 residues. CDR1 and CDR2 from the germline V gene are SGHKS and YYEKEE (reference sequence). The ends were cut back, 0 bases at V and 0 bases at J, with 13 bases in the middle. CDR3 DNA sequence: TGTGCCAGCAGCTTGGTAGGGGGAGACGGTAGCAATCAGCCCCAGCATTTT. Encoded protein: CASSLVGGDGSNQPQHF.

The sample holds a few counts of this clonotype. The chain carries TRBV5-1 and TRBJ2-7, with TRBD2 matching over 7 bases. Germline trimming cut 2 bases from V and 6 bases from J; bases unmatched to any gene: 2. The CDR3 loop spans 12 amino acids. Germline V CDR1 and CDR2: SGHRS, YFSETQ. CDR3 in DNA: TGCGCCAGCAGCTTTACGGGAGGCGAGCAGTACTTC. This sequence encodes CASSFTGGEQYF.

This clonotype was detected a few times. The V call is TRBV15, the J call TRBJ2-1; a possible D gene is TRBD2 (5 bases). V lost 8 bases and J lost 4, with 6 bases in between. The germline gives CDR1 LNHNV, CDR2 YYDKDF (reference sequence). The CDR3 spans 11 residues. CDR3 region: CATRGYNEQFF. CDR3 DNA sequence: TGTGCCACCCGGGGTTACAATGAGCAGTTCTTC.

This sequence joins TRBV24-1 and TRBJ2-4; D gene unclear. Trimming cost V 6 bases and J 6 bases, with 5 bases left between them. In germline, CDR1 is KGHDR, CDR2 SFDVKD. The CDR3 length is 11 residues. The CDR3 is CATSLGNIQYF. CDR3 sequence (DNA): TGTGCCACCAGTCTTGGAAACATTCAGTACTTC.

The table lists this clonotype with a few counts. This chain links TRBV5-1 with TRBJ2-5; D remains ambiguous. Trimming stripped 4 bases from V and 5 bases from J, with 12 bases between. The CDR3 spans 13 residues. Germline lookup yields CDR1 SGHRS and CDR2 YFSETQ. The CDR3 protein is CASSLSPTETQYF. The CDR3 DNA reads as TGCGCCAGCAGCCTAAGCCCCACGGAGACCCAGTACTTC.

This clonotype was seen a handful of times. This chain links TRBV6-2 or TRBV6-3 with TRBJ2-7; 9 positions match TRBD2. Unmatched junction bases numbered 11, after V lost 5 bases and J lost 0 bases. This CDR3 spans 17 amino acids. Per the germline V gene, CDR1 is MNHEY and CDR2 is SVGEGT. The CDR3 here is CASSTLISGGLSYEQYF. The CDR3 region has the DNA TGTGCCAGCAGTACACTAATTAGCGGGGGCCTCTCCTACGAGCAGTACTTC.

The V and J genes are TRBV7-6 and TRBJ2-1; D possibly corresponds to TRBD2 (6 bases). The CDR3 is 15 residues long. Trimming shortened V by 3 bases and J by 0 bases, and 9 bases separated the two germline ends. The V gene's germline CDR1 is SGHVS and CDR2 FNYEAQ. The CDR3 nucleotides read TGTGCCAGCAGCTTGGGCGGGAACTCCTACAATGAGCAGTTCTTC. Its protein is CASSLGGNSYNEQFF.

Ten or more counts support this clonotype. This chain links TRBV7-2 with TRBJ1-4; D is undetermined. There are 13 residues in the CDR3. With 1 base removed from V and 12 bases from J, the gap between germline ends came to 12 bases. Per germline, CDR1 SGHTA and CDR2 FQGNSA. The CDR3 nucleotides are TGTGCCAGCAGCTTAGGACATCTCAGCGAACTGTTTTTT. This translates into CASSLGHLSELFF.

This clonotype was recorded only once. The genes are TRBV5-1 and TRBJ2-7; 10 bases line up with TRBD2. The CDR3 has 17 amino acids. V lost 2 bases to trimming and J lost 0 bases; unmatched junction nucleotides: 8. CDR1 SGHRS and CDR2 YFSETQ come from the germline V gene. CDR3 sequence: CASSFPGLAGASYEQYF. The CDR3 DNA follows: TGCGCCAGCAGCTTTCCGGGCCTAGCGGGGGCCTCCTACGAGCAGTACTTC. The variable domain in full, with the rest retrieved from reference TRBV5-1 and TRBJ2-7, is KAGVTQTPRYLIKTRGQQVTLSCSPISGHRSVSWYQQTPGQGLQFLFEYFSETQRNKGNFPGRFSGRQFSNSRSEMNVSTLELGDSALYLCASSFPGLAGASYEQYFGPGTRLTVT.

This clonotype has more than one count but fewer than ten. The chain links TRBV29-1 to TRBJ2-2; D gene unclear. Looked up from germline, CDR1 is SQVTM and CDR2 is ANQGSEA. Trimming shortened V by 8 bases and J by 3 bases, and 10 bases separated the two germline ends. The CDR3 sequence is 12 residues long. The CDR3 reads CSLRHDTGELFF. Written as DNA, the CDR3 is TGCAGCCTACGACACGACACCGGGGAGCTGTTTTTT.

This clonotype showed up just a few times. The rearrangement uses TRBV6-2 or TRBV6-3 and TRBJ2-1; no definite D call. The CDR3 totals 13 residues. Germline CDR1 reads MNHEY; CDR2 reads SVGEGT. Trimming removed 6 bases from V and 6 bases from J, with 12 bases in between. The CDR3 sequence is CASRRTGPNEQFF. The CDR3 DNA sequence: TGTGCCAGCAGACGGACGGGTCCCAATGAGCAGTTCTTC.

The CDR3 sequence is CATSDPRGSGQNNEQFF. Here the CDR3 DNA reads TGTGCCACCAGTGATCCCCGGGGTAGCGGGCAAAACAATGAGCAGTTCTTC. The chain recombines TRBV24-1 with TRBJ2-1, with 7 bases lining up with TRBD2. The J segment lost 5 bases and the V segment lost 3 bases, leaving 12 bases of the junction unmatched. The V gene's germline CDR1 is KGHDR and CDR2 SFDVKD. The CDR3 length is 17 residues.